The rows below give T cell receptor beta chains drawn from one sample of a study of identical twins. TCRdb reanalysed the 5' RACE reads using MiXCR and keeps one entry per CDR3 protein. This repertoire shows around 530,000 distinct CDR3 sequences, 12% to 15% found once; its top ten account for around 0.4%. These same data were also listed under a study on yellow fever vaccine responses in identical twins.

The specimen was CD4+ T cells sorted from blood. The receptors come from a woman between 18 and 29 years old in good health. CDR3s include the opening cysteine and the closing phenylalanine or tryptophan. The order of the fields is V gene, D gene, clone size, J gene, CDR3 protein, CDR3 DNA. The D gene is left open where the match is weak. Clone size is not always given. Where it is, it says once, few, many or a class for expanded clones.

v_gene: TRBV12-3/TRBV12-4
d_gene: TRBD2
abundance: few
j_gene: TRBJ2-7
CDR3aa: CASSLALTSGSAYEQYF
CDR3nt: TGTGCCAGCAGTTTAGCCCTAACTAGCGGGAGCGCCTACGAGCAGTACTTC

v_gene: TRBV28
d_gene: TRBD1
abundance: few
j_gene: TRBJ2-2
CDR3aa: CASSFYRGRWELFF
CDR3nt: TGTGCCAGCAGTTTCTACAGGGGGCGGTGGGAGCTGTTTTTT

v_gene: TRBV12-3/TRBV12-4
d_gene: .
abundance: many
j_gene: TRBJ1-6
CDR3aa: CASSRDRPPLHF
CDR3nt: TGTGCCAGCAGCCGGGATCGTCCACCCCTCCACTTT

v_gene: TRBV21-1
d_gene: .
abundance: few
j_gene: TRBJ2-4
CDR3aa: CATQGGKNIQYF
CDR3nt: TGTGCCACCCAGGGGGGCAAAAACATTCAGTACTTC

v_gene: TRBV5-1
d_gene: .
abundance: .
j_gene: TRBJ2-5
CDR3aa: CASSQGTTETQYF
CDR3nt: TGCGCCAGCAGCCAGGGGACTACAGAGACCCAGTACTTC

v_gene: TRBV6-5
d_gene: .
abundance: few
j_gene: TRBJ1-1
CDR3aa: CASSLTVLNTEAFF
CDR3nt: TGTGCCAGCAGTTTGACAGTACTTAACACTGAAGCTTTCTTT

v_gene: TRBV6-2/TRBV6-3
d_gene: TRBD1
abundance: few
j_gene: TRBJ2-7
CDR3aa: CASNPGTGRNEQYF
CDR3nt: TGTGCCAGCAACCCCGGGACAGGGCGAAACGAGCAGTACTTC

v_gene: TRBV28
d_gene: TRBD2
abundance: .
j_gene: TRBJ2-7
CDR3aa: CASSLVHSGSLNYEQYF
CDR3nt: TGTGCCAGCAGTCTTGTGCATAGCGGGAGTTTGAATTACGAGCAGTACTTC

v_gene: TRBV10-2
d_gene: .
abundance: few
j_gene: TRBJ2-3
CDR3aa: CASSLIARTDTQYF
CDR3nt: TGCGCCAGCAGTTTAATAGCGAGGACAGATACGCAGTATTTT

v_gene: TRBV10-3
d_gene: .
abundance: few
j_gene: TRBJ2-7
CDR3aa: CAISESWGRDEQYF
CDR3nt: TGTGCCATCAGTGAGTCGTGGGGTCGGGACGAGCAGTACTTC

v_gene: TRBV6-6
d_gene: TRBD1
abundance: .
j_gene: TRBJ1-1
CDR3aa: CASSYATRGRKINTEAFF
CDR3nt: TGTGCCAGCAGTTACGCTACCAGGGGGCGAAAAATAAACACTGAAGCTTTCTTT

v_gene: TRBV5-5
d_gene: .
abundance: few
j_gene: TRBJ1-5
CDR3aa: CASSRTVENQPQHF
CDR3nt: TGTGCCAGCAGCCGGACAGTGGAAAATCAGCCCCAGCATTTT

v_gene: TRBV5-1
d_gene: .
abundance: many
j_gene: TRBJ2-1
CDR3aa: CASSSKQGGILNEQFF
CDR3nt: TGCGCCAGCAGCAGTAAACAGGGAGGTATCCTCAATGAGCAGTTCTTC

v_gene: TRBV7-2
d_gene: .
abundance: .
j_gene: TRBJ1-3
CDR3aa: CATTSARGNTIYF
CDR3nt: TGTGCCACCACCAGCGCACGGGGAAACACCATATATTTT

v_gene: TRBV7-9
d_gene: .
abundance: many
j_gene: TRBJ2-2
CDR3aa: CASSLERIFDTGELFF
CDR3nt: TGTGCCAGCAGCTTAGAAAGGATTTTTGACACCGGGGAGCTGTTTTTT

v_gene: TRBV6-5
d_gene: .
abundance: few
j_gene: TRBJ1-6
CDR3aa: CASSYRAGLSPLHF
CDR3nt: TGTGCCAGCAGTTACCGGGCAGGGCTTTCACCCCTCCACTTT

v_gene: TRBV5-1
d_gene: TRBD1
abundance: few
j_gene: TRBJ2-5
CDR3aa: CASTPGQEPGKTQYF
CDR3nt: TGCGCCAGCACCCCAGGACAGGAGCCAGGAAAGACCCAGTACTTC

v_gene: TRBV20-1
d_gene: .
abundance: .
j_gene: TRBJ2-3
CDR3aa: CSASRTGGVLDTQYF
CDR3nt: TGCAGTGCTAGTCGTACTGGAGGGGTCTTAGATACGCAGTATTTT

v_gene: TRBV2
d_gene: TRBD1
abundance: few
j_gene: TRBJ2-1
CDR3aa: CASGGTGSYNEQFF
CDR3nt: TGTGCCAGCGGCGGGACAGGGTCCTACAATGAGCAGTTCTTC

v_gene: TRBV12-3/TRBV12-4
d_gene: TRBD1
abundance: .
j_gene: TRBJ2-1
CDR3aa: CASSFSGQGRVKQFF
CDR3nt: TGTGCCAGCAGTTTTTCTGGACAGGGACGCGTTAAGCAGTTCTTC

v_gene: TRBV7-8
d_gene: .
abundance: few
j_gene: TRBJ2-2
CDR3aa: CASSFHRTANTGELFF
CDR3nt: TGTGCCAGCAGTTTCCATAGGACAGCGAACACCGGGGAGCTGTTTTTT

v_gene: TRBV14
d_gene: TRBD2
abundance: .
j_gene: TRBJ2-1
CDR3aa: CASSLGLAGGPGFF
CDR3nt: TGTGCCAGCAGCCTCGGACTAGCGGGAGGGCCGGGGTTCTTC

v_gene: TRBV11-2
d_gene: .
abundance: few
j_gene: TRBJ2-3
CDR3aa: CASSFGALRGGGPADTQYF
CDR3nt: TGTGCCAGCAGCTTCGGCGCCCTGAGGGGCGGGGGCCCCGCAGATACGCAGTATTTT

v_gene: TRBV6-1
d_gene: TRBD2
abundance: few
j_gene: TRBJ2-5
CDR3aa: CASSRTGTSVRETQYF
CDR3nt: TGTGCCAGCAGCCGAACCGGGACTAGCGTTCGAGAGACCCAGTACTTC

v_gene: TRBV9
d_gene: .
abundance: few
j_gene: TRBJ1-2
CDR3aa: CASSVGKGYYGYTF
CDR3nt: TGTGCCAGCAGCGTAGGGAAGGGGTACTATGGCTACACCTTC

v_gene: TRBV20-1
d_gene: TRBD1
abundance: .
j_gene: TRBJ2-2
CDR3aa: CSAIRDRGIAGELFF
CDR3nt: TGCAGTGCAATTAGAGACAGGGGGATCGCCGGGGAGCTGTTTTTT

v_gene: TRBV6-1
d_gene: .
abundance: few
j_gene: TRBJ1-2
CDR3aa: CASIRGEGYTF
CDR3nt: TGTGCCAGCATCCGGGGGGAAGGCTACACCTTC

v_gene: TRBV12-3/TRBV12-4
d_gene: TRBD2
abundance: .
j_gene: TRBJ2-5
CDR3aa: CASRRGGVETQYF
CDR3nt: TGTGCCAGCAGGCGGGGAGGGGTAGAGACCCAGTACTTC

v_gene: TRBV7-9
d_gene: TRBD1
abundance: .
j_gene: TRBJ1-6
CDR3aa: CASRPQTGNSPLHF
CDR3nt: TGTGCCAGCAGACCACAGACAGGGAATTCACCCCTCCACTTT

v_gene: TRBV12-3/TRBV12-4
d_gene: .
abundance: .
j_gene: TRBJ2-7
CDR3aa: CASSLSGTARYYEQYF
CDR3nt: TGTGCCAGCAGTTTATCGGGTACAGCAAGATATTACGAGCAGTACTTC

v_gene: TRBV5-1
d_gene: .
abundance: .
j_gene: TRBJ2-1
CDR3aa: CASTALSSYNEQFF
CDR3nt: TGCGCCAGCACCGCCTTGAGCTCCTACAATGAGCAGTTCTTC

v_gene: TRBV4-1
d_gene: .
abundance: few
j_gene: TRBJ2-5
CDR3aa: CASSQAFFGPEETQYF
CDR3nt: TGCGCCAGCAGCCAAGCCTTCTTCGGTCCAGAGGAGACCCAGTACTTC

v_gene: TRBV7-9
d_gene: .
abundance: .
j_gene: TRBJ1-5
CDR3aa: CASSFGEGGQPQHF
CDR3nt: TGTGCCAGCAGCTTTGGGGAGGGAGGTCAGCCCCAGCATTTT

v_gene: TRBV7-2
d_gene: .
abundance: .
j_gene: TRBJ2-3
CDR3aa: CASTLRGITDTQYF
CDR3nt: TGTGCCAGCACACTCCGGGGGATCACAGATACGCAGTATTTT

v_gene: TRBV5-1
d_gene: .
abundance: many
j_gene: TRBJ2-1
CDR3aa: CASSPLTEDEQFF
CDR3nt: TGCGCCAGCAGCCCCCTCACAGAGGATGAGCAGTTCTTC

v_gene: TRBV24-1
d_gene: .
abundance: .
j_gene: TRBJ1-5
CDR3aa: CATQRQHNQPQHF
CDR3nt: TGTGCCACTCAGAGACAGCATAATCAGCCCCAGCATTTT

v_gene: TRBV7-9
d_gene: .
abundance: .
j_gene: TRBJ1-1
CDR3aa: CASSLTSLPEAFF
CDR3nt: TGTGCCAGCAGCTTAACCTCGCTGCCTGAAGCTTTCTTT

v_gene: TRBV6-5
d_gene: .
abundance: few
j_gene: TRBJ2-6
CDR3aa: CASSYSSTDRANVLTF
CDR3nt: TGTGCCAGCAGTTACTCCTCAACGGACAGGGCCAACGTCCTGACTTTC

v_gene: TRBV6-2/TRBV6-3
d_gene: TRBD1
abundance: many
j_gene: TRBJ2-7
CDR3aa: CASRWDRGDHYEQYF
CDR3nt: TGTGCCAGCAGATGGGACAGGGGGGACCACTACGAGCAGTACTTC

v_gene: TRBV20-1
d_gene: TRBD2
abundance: .
j_gene: TRBJ2-3
CDR3aa: CSAHLAGVSDTQYF
CDR3nt: TGCAGTGCCCATCTAGCGGGGGTGTCAGATACGCAGTATTTT

v_gene: TRBV10-3
d_gene: .
abundance: few
j_gene: TRBJ2-5
CDR3aa: CAISALAGRYQETQYF
CDR3nt: TGTGCCATCAGTGCCCTGGCAGGAAGGTACCAAGAGACCCAGTACTTC

v_gene: TRBV20-1
d_gene: .
abundance: many
j_gene: TRBJ2-3
CDR3aa: CSARDFDTSTDTQYF
CDR3nt: TGCAGTGCTAGAGATTTTGACACTAGCACAGATACGCAGTATTTT

v_gene: TRBV12-3/TRBV12-4
d_gene: TRBD1
abundance: few
j_gene: TRBJ2-2
CDR3aa: CASSPGQGYGELFF
CDR3nt: TGTGCCAGCAGTCCGGGACAGGGATACGGGGAGCTGTTTTTT

v_gene: TRBV7-9
d_gene: TRBD1
abundance: few
j_gene: TRBJ2-1
CDR3aa: CASRPLDRGNYNEQFF
CDR3nt: TGTGCCAGCAGGCCGCTCGACAGGGGGAACTACAATGAGCAGTTCTTC

v_gene: TRBV4-1
d_gene: .
abundance: .
j_gene: TRBJ2-2
CDR3aa: CASSQEGYTDTGELFF
CDR3nt: TGCGCCAGCAGCCAAGAGGGATATACGGACACCGGGGAGCTGTTTTTT

v_gene: TRBV12-3/TRBV12-4
d_gene: .
abundance: many
j_gene: TRBJ1-4
CDR3aa: CASSFRAGNEKLFF
CDR3nt: TGTGCCAGCAGTTTTAGGGCAGGGAATGAAAAACTGTTTTTT